This T cell receptor (beta chain) stems from a study of T cell responses to AZD1222 COVID-19 vaccine. Study observations and caveats: The span of vaccine-associated CD4 TCRs extended across spike, with dominance at 160-218 and 743-854. Close to half of spike-specific TCRs reportedly recognize unmutated variant regions. None of the repertoires were sampled until the peak T cell response had passed.

With 4 bases clipped from V and 8 bases from J, the junction kept 8 bases outside the gene matches. The CDR3 sequence is 15 residues long. Germline loops: CDR1 LGHDT, CDR2 YNNKEL (reference sequence). Profiling relied on immunoSEQ multiplex PCR, and the TCRdb table lists in-frame clones only, not all of them. This sample has 140,000 to 150,000 clones, with approximately 90% found just once. Timing groups of about 4 and about 12 weeks for second doses were pooled. With regard to this clone: Its antigen remains unknown.

This sequence originates from an adult who received the AZD1222 COVID-19 vaccine. The sequenced sample was peripheral blood, obtained 28 days after the second AZD1222 dose. The chain couples TRBV3-1 (or the pseudogene TRBV3-2) to TRBJ1-6, with TRBD1 matching over 7 bases. CDR3 region: CASSLRDSPYSPLHF. The CDR3 DNA reads as TGTGCCAGCAGCCTCCGGGACAGCCCATATTCACCCCTCCACTTT.